This T cell receptor beta chain stems from a study of CD8 T cells in Susac syndrome. V was clipped by 4 bases and J by 4 bases, with 22 bases between them. Germline V lookup: CDR1 ENHRY, CDR2 SYGVKD. The CDR3 loop spans 17 amino acids. RNA in amounts of about 0.5 to 1 ug was reverse transcribed with random hexamers. The authors amplified TCR beta CDR3 across 54 Vbeta and 13 Jbeta using immunoSEQ multiplex PCR. Each CDR3 protein gets one entry after TCRdb re-called the immunoSEQ multiplex PCR reads with MiXCR. The sample lists some 130,000 distinct CDR3 sequences, roughly 94% occurring once. Sequencing of TCR beta was carried out in blood CD8+ and CD4+ T cells.

This chain uses TRBV10-3 with TRBJ1-1, with D maybe TRBD1 (6 bases). The clonotype originates from a human donor with multiple sclerosis. The sequenced sample consisted of CD4+ T cells from PBMCs. CDR3 sequence (DNA): TGTGCCATCAGTGGGGGCAGAGGGGGGGCGCGGACCACTGAAGCTTTCTTT. Its translation is CAISGGRGGARTTEAFF.